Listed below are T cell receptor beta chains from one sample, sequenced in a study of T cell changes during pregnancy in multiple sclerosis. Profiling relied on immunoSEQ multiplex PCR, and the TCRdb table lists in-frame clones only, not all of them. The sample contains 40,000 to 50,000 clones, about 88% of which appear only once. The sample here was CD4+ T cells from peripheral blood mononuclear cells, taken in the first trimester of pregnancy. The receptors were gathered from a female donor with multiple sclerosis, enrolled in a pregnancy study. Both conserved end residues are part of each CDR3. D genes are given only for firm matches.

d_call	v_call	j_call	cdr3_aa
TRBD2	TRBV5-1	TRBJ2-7	CASSPDSLASGRSEQYF
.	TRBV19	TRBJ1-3	CASSSQGSGNTIYF
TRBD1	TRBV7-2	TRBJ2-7	CASSLTPGGYEQYF
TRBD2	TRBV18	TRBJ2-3	CASSPLLAGTTDTQYF
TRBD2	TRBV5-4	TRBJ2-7	CASSLEGGLADEQYF
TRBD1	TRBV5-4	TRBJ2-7	CASSPGTGSYEQYF
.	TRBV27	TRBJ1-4	CASSFRGASNEKLFF
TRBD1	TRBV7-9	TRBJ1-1	CASSLAAGGGEAFF
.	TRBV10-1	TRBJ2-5	CASSEHRAGGETQYF
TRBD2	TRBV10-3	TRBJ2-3	CAISEGTSSDTQYF
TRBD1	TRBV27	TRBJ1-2	CASSHAGTGDGYTF
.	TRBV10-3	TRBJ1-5	CAISDREGQPQHF
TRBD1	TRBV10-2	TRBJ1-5	CASRGQGDNQPQHF
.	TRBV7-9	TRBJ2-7	CASSLLPGEQYF
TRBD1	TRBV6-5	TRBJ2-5	CASSYSIGTGKETQYF
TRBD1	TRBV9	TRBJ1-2	CASSIRQGAGYTF
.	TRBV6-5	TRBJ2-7	CASTHYEQYF
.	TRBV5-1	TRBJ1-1	CASSSGVGQITEAFF
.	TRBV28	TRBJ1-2	CASSFGRYGYTF
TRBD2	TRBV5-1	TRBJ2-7	CASRGGRYEQYF
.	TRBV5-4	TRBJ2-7	CASSLISGRSDYYEQYF
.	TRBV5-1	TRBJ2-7	CASSFTGAYEQYF
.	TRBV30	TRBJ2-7	CAWSPGGAEQYF
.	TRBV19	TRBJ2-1	CASSNPGLVDNEQFF
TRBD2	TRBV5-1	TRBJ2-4	CASSFGLADIQYF
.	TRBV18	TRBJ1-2	CASSPPGQGSQPIYGYTF
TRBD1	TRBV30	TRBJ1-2	CAWSGDRGLLNYGYTF
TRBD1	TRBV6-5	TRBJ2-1	CASSLDRGIYNEQFF
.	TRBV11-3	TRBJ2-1	CASSLDVYNEQFF
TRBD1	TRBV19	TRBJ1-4	CASEQGAREKLFF
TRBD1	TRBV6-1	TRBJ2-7	CATRPGGSYEQYF
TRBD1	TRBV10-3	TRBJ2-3	CAISGNRQGTDTQYF
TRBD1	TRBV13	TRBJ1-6	CASSETGNGRLGSPLHF
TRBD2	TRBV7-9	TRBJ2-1	CASSLAGLAVTFYNEQFF
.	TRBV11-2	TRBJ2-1	CASSLRVEQFF
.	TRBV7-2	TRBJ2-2	CASSLDGKRTGELFF
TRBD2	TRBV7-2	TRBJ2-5	CASSRRGTRQETQYF
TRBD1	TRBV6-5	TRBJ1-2	CASSRTGDHYGYTF
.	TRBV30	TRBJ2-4	CAWSVETVTIQYF
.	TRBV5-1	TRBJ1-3	CASSLESGKYGNTIYF
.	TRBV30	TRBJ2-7	CAWQSDRQSYEQYF
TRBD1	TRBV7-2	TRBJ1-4	CASSPGQANEKLFF
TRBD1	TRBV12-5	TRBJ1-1	CASGLELGQGEAFF
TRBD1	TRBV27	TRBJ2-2	CASSPDRAETGELFF
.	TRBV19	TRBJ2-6	CASSISTGSGANVLTF
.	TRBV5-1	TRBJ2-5	CASSPETADSTETQYF
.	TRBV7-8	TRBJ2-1	CASSLGETSNEQFF
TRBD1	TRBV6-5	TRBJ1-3	CASSLDREDTIYF
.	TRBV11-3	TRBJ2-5	CASNLGSSVGETQYF
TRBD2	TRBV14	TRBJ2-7	CASSTGLAGVYEQYF